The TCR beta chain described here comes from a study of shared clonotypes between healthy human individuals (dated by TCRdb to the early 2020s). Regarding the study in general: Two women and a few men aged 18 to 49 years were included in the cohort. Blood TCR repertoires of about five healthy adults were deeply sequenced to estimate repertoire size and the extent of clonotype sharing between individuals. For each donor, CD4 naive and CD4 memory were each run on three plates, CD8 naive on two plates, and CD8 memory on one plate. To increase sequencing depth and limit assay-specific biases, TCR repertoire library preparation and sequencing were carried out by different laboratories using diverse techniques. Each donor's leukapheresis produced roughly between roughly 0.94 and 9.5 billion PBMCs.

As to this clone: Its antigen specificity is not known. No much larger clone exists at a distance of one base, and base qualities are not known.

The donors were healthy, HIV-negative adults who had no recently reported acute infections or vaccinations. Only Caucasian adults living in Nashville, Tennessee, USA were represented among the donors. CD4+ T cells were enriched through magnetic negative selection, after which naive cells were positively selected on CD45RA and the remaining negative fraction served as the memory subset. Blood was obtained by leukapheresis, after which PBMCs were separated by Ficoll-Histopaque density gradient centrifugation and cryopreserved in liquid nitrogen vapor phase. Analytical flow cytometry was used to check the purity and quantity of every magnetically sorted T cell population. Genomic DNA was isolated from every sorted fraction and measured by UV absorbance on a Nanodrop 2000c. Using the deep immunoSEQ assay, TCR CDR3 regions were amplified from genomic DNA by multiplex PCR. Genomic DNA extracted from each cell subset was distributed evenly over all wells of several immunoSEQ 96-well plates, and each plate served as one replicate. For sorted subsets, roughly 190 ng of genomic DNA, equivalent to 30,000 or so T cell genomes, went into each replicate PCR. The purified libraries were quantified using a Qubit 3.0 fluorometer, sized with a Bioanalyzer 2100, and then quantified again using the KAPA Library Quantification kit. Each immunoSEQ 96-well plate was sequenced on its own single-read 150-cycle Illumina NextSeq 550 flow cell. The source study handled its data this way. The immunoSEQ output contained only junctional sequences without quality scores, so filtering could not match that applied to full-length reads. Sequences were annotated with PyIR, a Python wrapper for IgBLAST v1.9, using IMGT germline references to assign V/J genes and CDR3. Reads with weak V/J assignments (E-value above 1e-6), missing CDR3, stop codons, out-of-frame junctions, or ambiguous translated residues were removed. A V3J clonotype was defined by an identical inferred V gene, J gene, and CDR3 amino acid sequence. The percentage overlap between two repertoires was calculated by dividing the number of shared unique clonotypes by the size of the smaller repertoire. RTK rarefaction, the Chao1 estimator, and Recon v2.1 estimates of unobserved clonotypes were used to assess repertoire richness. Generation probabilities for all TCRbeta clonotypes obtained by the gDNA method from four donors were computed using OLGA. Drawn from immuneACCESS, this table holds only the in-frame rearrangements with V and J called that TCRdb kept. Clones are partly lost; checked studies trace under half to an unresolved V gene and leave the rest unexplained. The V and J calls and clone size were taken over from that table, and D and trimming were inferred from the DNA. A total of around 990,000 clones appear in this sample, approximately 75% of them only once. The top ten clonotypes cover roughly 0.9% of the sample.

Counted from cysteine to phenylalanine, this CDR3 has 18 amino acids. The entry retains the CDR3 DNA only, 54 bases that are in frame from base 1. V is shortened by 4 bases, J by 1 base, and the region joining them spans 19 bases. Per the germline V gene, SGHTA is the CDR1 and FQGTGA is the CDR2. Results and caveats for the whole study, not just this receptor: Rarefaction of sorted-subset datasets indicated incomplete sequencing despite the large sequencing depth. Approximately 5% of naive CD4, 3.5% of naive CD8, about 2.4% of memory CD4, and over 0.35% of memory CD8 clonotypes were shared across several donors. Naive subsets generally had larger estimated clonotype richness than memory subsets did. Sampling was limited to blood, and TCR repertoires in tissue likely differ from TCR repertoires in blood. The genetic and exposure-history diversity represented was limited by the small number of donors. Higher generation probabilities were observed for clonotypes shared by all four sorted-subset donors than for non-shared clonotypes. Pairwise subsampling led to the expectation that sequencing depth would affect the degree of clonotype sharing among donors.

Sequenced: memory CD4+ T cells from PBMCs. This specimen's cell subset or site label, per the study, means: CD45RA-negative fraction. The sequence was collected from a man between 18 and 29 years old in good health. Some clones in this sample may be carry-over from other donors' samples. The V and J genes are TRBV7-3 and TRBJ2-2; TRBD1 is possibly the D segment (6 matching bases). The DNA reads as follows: TGTGCCAGCAGCTCCAACCCCAAGCCGGGACAGAACACCGGGGAGCTGTTTTTT. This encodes CASSSNPKPGQNTGELFF.